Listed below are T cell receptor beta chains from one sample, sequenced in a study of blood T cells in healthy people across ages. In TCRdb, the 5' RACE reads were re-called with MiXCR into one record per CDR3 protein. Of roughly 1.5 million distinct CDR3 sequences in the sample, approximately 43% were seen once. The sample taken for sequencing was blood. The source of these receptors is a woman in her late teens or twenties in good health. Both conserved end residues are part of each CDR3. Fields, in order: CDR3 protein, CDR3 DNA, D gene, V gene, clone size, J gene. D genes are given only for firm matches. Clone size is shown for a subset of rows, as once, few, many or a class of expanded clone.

CASSLTRLDQPQHF	TGTGCCAGCAGCTTAACGCGGCTAGATCAGCCCCAGCATTTT	NA	TRBV7-2	NA	TRBJ1-5
CASSLVGREGLVEQFF	TGTGCCAGCAGCTTGGTCGGTCGGGAGGGCCTAGTTGAGCAGTTCTTC	TRBD2	TRBV5-6	NA	TRBJ2-1
CASSKYRGETQYF	TGTGCCAGCAGCAAGTACAGGGGAGAGACCCAGTACTTC	TRBD1	TRBV7-8	NA	TRBJ2-5
CASTVVGNPNTGELFF	TGTGCCAGCACCGTTGTAGGGAATCCGAACACCGGGGAGCTGTTTTTT	NA	TRBV9	NA	TRBJ2-2
CASSRGQGFNEQFF	TGCGCCAGCAGCCGTGGACAGGGGTTTAATGAGCAGTTCTTC	TRBD1	TRBV5-1	NA	TRBJ2-1
CASSLSGGAGEQYF	TGTGCCAGCAGCCTTAGCGGGGGGGCCGGTGAGCAGTACTTC	TRBD2	TRBV12-3/TRBV12-4	NA	TRBJ2-5
CASSLERYQQETQYF	TGCGCCAGCAGCTTGGAACGTTACCAACAAGAGACCCAGTACTTC	NA	TRBV5-1	few	TRBJ2-5
CASSMEARETQYF	TGCGCCAGCAGCATGGAAGCTCGCGAGACCCAGTACTTC	NA	TRBV5-1	NA	TRBJ2-5
CTSRAGGSAYNEQFF	TGTACCAGCAGGGCAGGGGGGAGTGCCTACAATGAGCAGTTCTTC	NA	TRBV2	NA	TRBJ2-1
CASRSINTEAFF	TGTGCCAGCAGGTCAATCAACACTGAAGCTTTCTTT	NA	TRBV28	NA	TRBJ1-1
CASIIGLAGATYNEQYF	TGTGCCAGCATCATAGGACTAGCGGGAGCTACCTACAATGAGCAGTACTTC	TRBD2	TRBV7-2	NA	TRBJ2-7
CASSQGPNPSGANVLTF	TGTGCCAGCAGCCAAGGGCCAAACCCCTCTGGGGCCAACGTCCTGACTTTC	NA	TRBV14	NA	TRBJ2-6
CAPASVYNEQFF	TGTGCCCCGGCGAGTGTCTACAATGAGCAGTTCTTC	NA	TRBV7-9	few	TRBJ2-1
CASSDQRGSTDTQYF	TGTGCCAGCAGTGACCAGCGGGGCAGCACAGATACGCAGTATTTT	TRBD2	TRBV2	NA	TRBJ2-3
CASSHLGQGGNEQFF	TGTGCCAGCAGCCACCTGGGACAGGGTGGCAATGAGCAGTTCTTC	TRBD1	TRBV3-1	many	TRBJ2-1
CSARVGQGGDEAFF	TGCAGTGCTAGAGTTGGACAGGGGGGAGATGAAGCTTTCTTT	TRBD1	TRBV20-1	once	TRBJ1-1
CASSLVAPRNNEQFF	TGTGCCAGCAGTTTAGTTGCCCCAAGAAACAATGAGCAGTTCTTC	NA	TRBV12-3/TRBV12-4	NA	TRBJ2-1
CASSKAAGASGVQETQYF	TGTGCCAGCAGCAAAGCCGCCGGGGCTAGCGGAGTCCAAGAGACCCAGTACTTC	TRBD2	TRBV9	NA	TRBJ2-5
CASSTPGEETQYF	TGTGCCAGCAGTACACCAGGGGAAGAGACCCAGTACTTC	NA	TRBV25-1	NA	TRBJ2-5
CASSLTAGELSYEQYF	TGTGCCAGCAGTTTAACCGCGGGAGAACTATCCTACGAGCAGTACTTC	TRBD2	TRBV27	NA	TRBJ2-7
CSVEGATVYGYTF	TGCAGCGTTGAAGGGGCGACAGTCTATGGCTACACCTTC	NA	TRBV29-1	few	TRBJ1-2
CSVVALGGYTF	TGCAGCGTTGTAGCTCTAGGAGGCTACACCTTC	NA	TRBV29-1	few	TRBJ1-2
CASSLGPTAYNEQFF	TGTGCCAGCAGCTTAGGCCCTACCGCCTACAATGAGCAGTTCTTC	NA	TRBV7-9	NA	TRBJ2-1
CASSSSTGSFRAFF	TGTGCCAGCAGTTCGTCGACAGGGTCCTTCAGGGCTTTCTTT	TRBD1	TRBV12-3/TRBV12-4	NA	TRBJ1-1
CSVSLRHVNTEAFF	TGCAGCGTCTCCCTCAGACACGTGAACACTGAAGCTTTCTTT	NA	TRBV29-1	NA	TRBJ1-1
CASRRLSGPPGAQYF	TGTGCCAGCAGGCGCCTTAGCGGGCCTCCGGGGGCCCAGTACTTC	NA	TRBV12-3/TRBV12-4	NA	TRBJ2-7